A selection of T cell receptor beta chains follows, all from one sample in a study of T-cell reconstitution after alpha-beta-depleted transplantation in children. In TCRdb, the PCR reads were re-called with MiXCR into one record per CDR3 protein. The repertoire has about 420,000 distinct CDR3 sequences, approximately 10% of them found once; the top ten carry 4.5% to 6%. Sequenced here: PBMCs from the stem cell graft donor, sampled from the stem cell graft. These receptors came from a human donor who donated a stem cell graft to a child with acute myeloid leukemia. The CDR3 runs from the conserved cysteine through the conserved F or W. A D gene is named only where the DNA matches it firmly. Clone sizes are given selectively: once, few, many, or a class where the clone is expanded.

clone size: few
V gene: TRBV12-3/TRBV12-4
J gene: TRBJ1-1
D gene: TRBD1
CDR3 DNA: TGTGCCAGCAGCGGGACAGGGAGTTTCTTAGCTTTCTTT
CDR3 protein: CASSGTGSFLAFF

clone size: -
V gene: TRBV10-2
J gene: TRBJ2-7
D gene: -
CDR3 DNA: TGCGCCAGCAGTGAGTCGTCGGGAGTAAGAAAGGACTACGAGCAGTACTTC
CDR3 protein: CASSESSGVRKDYEQYF

clone size: many
V gene: TRBV9
J gene: TRBJ1-1
D gene: -
CDR3 DNA: TGTGCCAGCAGCCCGCTGGGGGTTAACACTGAAGCTTTCTTT
CDR3 protein: CASSPLGVNTEAFF

clone size: many
V gene: TRBV10-3
J gene: TRBJ2-5
D gene: -
CDR3 DNA: TGTGCCATCAGTGATGGGTACCAAGAGACCCAGTACTTC
CDR3 protein: CAISDGYQETQYF

clone size: few
V gene: TRBV5-1
J gene: TRBJ1-3
D gene: TRBD1
CDR3 DNA: TGCGCCAGCAGCCCTAGGACAGGGGGCGGAGGAAACACCATATATTTT
CDR3 protein: CASSPRTGGGGNTIYF

clone size: many
V gene: TRBV7-8
J gene: TRBJ1-1
D gene: TRBD1
CDR3 DNA: TGTGCCAGCAGCTTATATTCGGGACAGACTGAAGCTTTCTTT
CDR3 protein: CASSLYSGQTEAFF

clone size: -
V gene: TRBV27
J gene: TRBJ2-2
D gene: -
CDR3 DNA: TGTGCCAGCAGTTTTGATGGGGTGCGCACCGGGGAGCTGTTTTTT
CDR3 protein: CASSFDGVRTGELFF

clone size: few
V gene: TRBV29-1
J gene: TRBJ2-1
D gene: -
CDR3 DNA: TGCAGCGTTGCGGGGCGGGGGCAGAGTGAGCAGTTCTTC
CDR3 protein: CSVAGRGQSEQFF

clone size: many
V gene: TRBV7-2
J gene: TRBJ2-2
D gene: -
CDR3 DNA: TGTGCCAGCAGCTTATTAAACACCGGGGAGCTGTTTTTT
CDR3 protein: CASSLLNTGELFF

clone size: few
V gene: TRBV5-1
J gene: TRBJ2-1
D gene: -
CDR3 DNA: TGCGCCAGCGGGATAGGCGGAACCAATGAGCAGTTCTTC
CDR3 protein: CASGIGGTNEQFF

clone size: few
V gene: TRBV20-1
J gene: TRBJ2-2
D gene: TRBD1
CDR3 DNA: TGCAGTGCTAGAGATCCCGGGACAGAAGGCGGGGAGCTGTTTTTT
CDR3 protein: CSARDPGTEGGELFF

clone size: -
V gene: TRBV7-2
J gene: TRBJ2-7
D gene: -
CDR3 DNA: TGTGCCAGCAGCTTAGTTACAGGGAGCTCCTACGAGCAGTACTTC
CDR3 protein: CASSLVTGSSYEQYF

clone size: many
V gene: TRBV12-3/TRBV12-4
J gene: TRBJ2-2
D gene: TRBD1
CDR3 DNA: TGTGCCAGCAGACCCACAGGGGATTTCGGGGAGCTGTTTTTT
CDR3 protein: CASRPTGDFGELFF

clone size: few
V gene: TRBV20-1
J gene: TRBJ1-2
D gene: -
CDR3 DNA: TGCAGTGCTAGAGATCTGCAGAACTATGGCTACACCTTC
CDR3 protein: CSARDLQNYGYTF

clone size: many
V gene: TRBV29-1
J gene: TRBJ2-2
D gene: -
CDR3 DNA: TGCAGCGTTGGGACTCCTAACACCGGGGAGCTGTTTTTT
CDR3 protein: CSVGTPNTGELFF

clone size: many
V gene: TRBV29-1
J gene: TRBJ2-1
D gene: -
CDR3 DNA: TGCAGCGTTGAAGAAAATTCCGGCCGGTTC
CDR3 protein: CSVEENSGRF

clone size: few
V gene: TRBV6-5
J gene: TRBJ1-2
D gene: -
CDR3 DNA: TGTGCCAGCAGTTACCTGCCTCCGGATGAGCCTAACTATGGCTACACCTTC
CDR3 protein: CASSYLPPDEPNYGYTF

clone size: few
V gene: TRBV18
J gene: TRBJ1-6
D gene: -
CDR3 DNA: TGTGCCAGCTCAGCTGTCGAGAGGGGAGATTCACCCCTCCACTTT
CDR3 protein: CASSAVERGDSPLHF

clone size: -
V gene: TRBV10-3
J gene: TRBJ1-1
D gene: -
CDR3 DNA: TGTGCCATCAGTGAGGGGTCTGAAGCTTTCTTT
CDR3 protein: CAISEGSEAFF

clone size: few
V gene: TRBV30
J gene: TRBJ2-5
D gene: -
CDR3 DNA: TGTGCCTGGAAGTCGCGGATGAAAGAGACCCAGTACTTC
CDR3 protein: CAWKSRMKETQYF

clone size: -
V gene: TRBV6-2/TRBV6-3
J gene: TRBJ2-6
D gene: TRBD1
CDR3 DNA: TGTGCCAGCAAGCCCCCCAGGGGGCGTGGTGGGGCCACCGTCCTGACTTTC
CDR3 protein: CASKPPRGRGGATVLTF

clone size: many
V gene: TRBV5-1
J gene: TRBJ1-2
D gene: -
CDR3 DNA: TGCGCCAGCAGCTTGGCGGATTACTATGGCTACACCTTC
CDR3 protein: CASSLADYYGYTF

clone size: many
V gene: TRBV20-1
J gene: TRBJ2-5
D gene: -
CDR3 DNA: TGCAGTGCTAGTAGGACGGGTCACGAACAAGAGACCCAGTACTTC
CDR3 protein: CSASRTGHEQETQYF

clone size: -
V gene: TRBV7-9
J gene: TRBJ2-5
D gene: TRBD1
CDR3 DNA: TGTGCCAGCAGGGCAGGGGGCGCGGGAGAGACCCAGTACTTC
CDR3 protein: CASRAGGAGETQYF

clone size: many
V gene: TRBV6-5
J gene: TRBJ2-1
D gene: -
CDR3 DNA: TGTGCCAGCAGTTACTCGTGGCTAAATGAGCAGTTCTTC
CDR3 protein: CASSYSWLNEQFF

clone size: many
V gene: TRBV4-3
J gene: TRBJ2-1
D gene: TRBD2
CDR3 DNA: TGCGCCAGCAGCCAGGATCTAGCGGGAGACCGGGAGCAGTTCTTC
CDR3 protein: CASSQDLAGDREQFF

clone size: few
V gene: TRBV27
J gene: TRBJ1-2
D gene: -
CDR3 DNA: TGTGCCAGCAGTTTAAAAGGGTACTATGGCTACACCTTC
CDR3 protein: CASSLKGYYGYTF

clone size: few
V gene: TRBV7-2
J gene: TRBJ2-3
D gene: -
CDR3 DNA: TGTGCCAGCACTCTCCCAACAGATACGCAGTATTTT
CDR3 protein: CASTLPTDTQYF

clone size: few
V gene: TRBV6-6
J gene: TRBJ2-1
D gene: -
CDR3 DNA: TGTGCCAGCAGTTATCTAGACAATGAGCAGTTCTTC
CDR3 protein: CASSYLDNEQFF

clone size: few
V gene: TRBV5-1
J gene: TRBJ1-4
D gene: TRBD1
CDR3 DNA: TGCGCCAGCAGCCGAGGGACAGAAGGCCTGAAAAAACTGTTTTTT
CDR3 protein: CASSRGTEGLKKLFF

clone size: -
V gene: TRBV20-1
J gene: TRBJ1-6
D gene: -
CDR3 DNA: TGCAGTGCTAGAGCGGTATCAGGGAGCTCCTATAATTCACCCCTCCACTTT
CDR3 protein: CSARAVSGSSYNSPLHF

clone size: -
V gene: TRBV20-1
J gene: TRBJ2-1
D gene: -
CDR3 DNA: TGCAGTGCTAGATGGTCAGGCTATGAGCAGTTCTTC
CDR3 protein: CSARWSGYEQFF

clone size: few
V gene: TRBV4-2
J gene: TRBJ2-3
D gene: -
CDR3 DNA: TGTGCCAGCAGCCAAGATCTGGGGGGAGATACGCAGTATTTT
CDR3 protein: CASSQDLGGDTQYF

clone size: many
V gene: TRBV29-1
J gene: TRBJ2-1
D gene: TRBD1
CDR3 DNA: TGCAGCGCGCGGACAGGGGATCCCAATGAGCAGTTCTTC
CDR3 protein: CSARTGDPNEQFF

clone size: -
V gene: TRBV7-8
J gene: TRBJ2-6
D gene: -
CDR3 DNA: TGTGCCAGCAGCCGTACAGGGTATGGGGCCAACGTCCTGACTTTC
CDR3 protein: CASSRTGYGANVLTF

clone size: few
V gene: TRBV6-2/TRBV6-3
J gene: TRBJ2-1
D gene: TRBD1
CDR3 DNA: TGTGCCAGCAGTACCGGGACAGGGACATACAATGAGCAGTTCTTC
CDR3 protein: CASSTGTGTYNEQFF

clone size: few
V gene: TRBV15
J gene: TRBJ2-7
D gene: -
CDR3 DNA: TGTGCCACCAGCCAAAAGACCGGGACGGCTTCCTACGAGCAGTACTTC
CDR3 protein: CATSQKTGTASYEQYF

clone size: few
V gene: TRBV12-5
J gene: TRBJ2-7
D gene: -
CDR3 DNA: TGTGCTAGTGGTTTGGTACTATTTCGGGGGTTAAACGAGCAGTACTTC
CDR3 protein: CASGLVLFRGLNEQYF

clone size: -
V gene: TRBV7-3
J gene: TRBJ2-3
D gene: TRBD1
CDR3 DNA: TGTGCCAGCAGCTTGAAGACAGGGTTAGAAACAGATACGCAGTATTTT
CDR3 protein: CASSLKTGLETDTQYF

clone size: -
V gene: TRBV5-1
J gene: TRBJ1-1
D gene: TRBD1
CDR3 DNA: TGCGCCAGCAGCCCTCGCACAGGGGGCGCGGGCACTGAAGCTTTCTTT
CDR3 protein: CASSPRTGGAGTEAFF

clone size: -
V gene: TRBV6-5
J gene: TRBJ2-2
D gene: -
CDR3 DNA: TGTGCCAGCAGTTATGGCAAGCCTGGGGAGCTGTTTTTT
CDR3 protein: CASSYGKPGELFF

clone size: few
V gene: TRBV10-2
J gene: TRBJ2-1
D gene: TRBD2
CDR3 DNA: TGCGCCAGCAGTGATCAAGCGGGGGGGCGTGAGCAGTTCTTC
CDR3 protein: CASSDQAGGREQFF

clone size: few
V gene: TRBV20-1
J gene: TRBJ2-7
D gene: -
CDR3 DNA: TGCAGTGCTAGAGATGTACAGGCCCCCTACGAGCAGTACTTC
CDR3 protein: CSARDVQAPYEQYF

clone size: -
V gene: TRBV7-9
J gene: TRBJ2-5
D gene: -
CDR3 DNA: TGTGCCAGCACGTTAGAATACAGCCAAGAGACCCAGTACTTC
CDR3 protein: CASTLEYSQETQYF